The 7 T cell receptor beta chains reported below all come from one sample, sequenced in a study of T cells in Graves' hyperthyroidism and ophthalmopathy. TCR beta CDR3 regions were amplified from RNA transcripts. The HTBI primer set drove a first-round RT-PCR of the TCR CDR3. TCRdb fed the multiplex PCR reads into MiXCR, producing one record per CDR3 protein. Among about 840,000 distinct CDR3 sequences listed, about 38% were seen once. Sequenced input: blood. The source of these receptors is a young man with Graves' hyperthyroidism.

This clonotype appeared many times. The CDR3 reads CSVERQLNTEAFF. The CDR3 DNA is TGCAGCGTTGAAAGGCAGCTGAACACTGAAGCTTTCTTT. This chain connects TRBV29-1 to TRBJ1-1; unclear D gene. The V and J ends lost 2 bases and 0 bases respectively, with 7 bases between them. The CDR3 covers 13 residues. Germline V gene data show CDR1 as SQVTM and CDR2 as ANQGSEA.

This clonotype was observed many times. The CDR3 DNA is TGTGCCAGCAGTCCTGACGAGGCGCAGCCCCAGCATTTT. The encoded protein is CASSPDEAQPQHF. This sequence joins TRBV12-3 or TRBV12-4 and TRBJ1-5, with D hard to call. V was trimmed by 5 bases and J by 7 bases, leaving 12 bases between them. The CDR3 is 13 amino acids.

The table lists this clonotype with many counts. V and J are TRBV10-3 and TRBJ1-1; TRBD1 is a possible D gene (5 bases). There are 14 residues in the CDR3. In germline, CDR1 is ENHRY, CDR2 SYGVKD. The V end was cut by 11 bases, the J end by 3 bases, with 19 bases between. The CDR3 DNA is TGTGCCTCACAAAGAGGGGCTGGGGACACTGAAGCTTTCTTT. Its protein product is CASQRGAGDTEAFF.

In its sample, this clonotype was seen a few times. This chain uses TRBV6-5 with TRBJ2-7; 7 bases match TRBD2. This CDR3 region has 15 residues. The germline CDR1 and CDR2 sequences are MNHEY and SVGAGI. Trimming took 5 bases from V and 3 from J; bases not matched to a gene: 10. CDR3 nucleotides: TGTGCCAGCAGTCCCTCGGCTAGCGGAGTCTACGAGCAGTACTTC. Translating gives CASSPSASGVYEQYF.

This clonotype has only one observation. A clone one base away is much larger, so this may be a read error. V gene TRBV15 combines with J gene TRBJ2-2, with a tentative D call TRBD2 (7 bases). Trimming left V 3 bases short and J 7 bases short, with 18 bases between. CDR3 size: 16 residues. The germline CDR1 and CDR2 sequences are LNHNV and YYDKDF (reference sequence). CDR3 region: CATSSDLAGAGGELFF. CDR3 DNA: TGTGCCACCAGCAGCGATCTGGCGGGGGCGGGCGGGGAGCTGTTTTTT.

V gene TRBV7-8 combines with J gene TRBJ2-7, with D uncertain. With 2 bases removed from V and 2 bases from J, the gap between germline ends came to 13 bases. The CDR3 runs 15 residues. CDR1 is SGHVS, CDR2 FQNEAQ, per germline. The CDR3 DNA reads TGTGCCAGCAGCTTACCCAGTGAGCCGACCTACGAGCAGTACTTC. Encoded protein: CASSLPSEPTYEQYF. The full variable domain, completed using reference TRBV7-8 and TRBJ2-7, is GAGVSQSPRYKVAKRGQDVALRCDPISGHVSLFWYQQALGQGPEFLTYFQNEAQLDKSGLPSDRFFAERPEGSVSTLKIQRTQQEDSAVYLCASSLPSEPTYEQYFGPGTRLTVT.

The chain has TRBV9 and TRBJ2-7, with D unresolved. The CDR3 is 15 amino acids. V lost 0 bases and J lost 6, with 16 bases in between. The germline CDR1 and CDR2 sequences are SGDLS and YYNGEE. CDR3 coding DNA: TGTGCCAGCAGCGTAGGAGTATCGCGGAACAGCGAGCAGTACTTC. Protein: CASSVGVSRNSEQYF.